This TCR beta chain was identified during a study of OX40 agonist ivuxolimab in advanced cancers. Study overall: Patients in the trial were receiving intravenous ivuxolimab every 2 weeks, at doses of 0.01 to 10 mg/kg. Head and neck, renal cell, melanoma or hepatocellular carcinoma were the cancers that dose-escalation patients had. Three dose-escalation patients had partial responses: one with hepatocellular carcinoma and two with cutaneous melanoma. Notes on the study in general: In the 0.1 to 3.0 mg/kg range, CD4+ and CD8+ blood T cells had expanded clonally by week 6.

This CDR3 has 15 amino acids. Germline CDR1 reads MNHEY; CDR2 reads SVGAGI. Trimming pared 1 base from V and 4 bases from J, leaving 11 bases between. About this clone: Its cognate antigen is unknown.

Assay: immunoSEQ multiplex PCR; the TCRdb copy retains only in-frame clones and omits some. Counted here are 45,000 to 75,000 clones, roughly four fifths occurring once; the ten biggest clones make up more than 1.1%. The chain combines TRBV6-5 with TRBJ2-4; D possibly corresponds to TRBD2 (6 bases). Sequences were derived from CD4+ or CD8+ T cells sorted from blood, sampled in a trial of the OX40 agonist ivuxolimab. The clonotype was recovered from an adult with an advanced solid tumor such as melanoma, head and neck, liver or kidney cancer. This CDR3 is CASSYYPSGKNIQYF. The CDR3 coding sequence is TGTGCCAGCAGTTACTATCCCAGCGGGAAAAACATTCAGTACTTC.